This note documents a single TCR beta chain sequence. The data originate from a study of shared clonotypes between healthy human individuals. Clones were read by immunoSEQ multiplex PCR, and TCRdb kept only the in-frame ones, dropping some. Of roughly 1,000,000 clones listed, approximately 78% are singletons. Adult donors, all healthy and HIV-negative, had no recent acute infections or vaccinations. Everyone who donated was a Caucasian adult who lived in Nashville, Tennessee. The CDR3 is made up of 12 amino acids. With 8 bases removed from V and 4 bases from J, the gap between germline ends came to 9 bases. Germline loops: CDR1 SGHRS, CDR2 YFSETQ.

The receptor comes from a man younger than 35 in good health. Some clones in this sample may be carry-over from other donors' samples. V and J are TRBV5-1 and TRBJ2-2; D not certain. Material for sequencing was memory CD4+ T cells from PBMCs. This sample's subset: CD45RA-negative fraction. CDR3 DNA sequence: TGCGCCAGTTTCGGATCCACCGGGGAGCTGTTTTTT. Protein sequence: CASFGSTGELFF.